The rows below give T cell receptor beta chains drawn from one sample of a study of T cell responses to AZD1222 COVID-19 vaccine. The protocol was immunoSEQ multiplex PCR, while the TCRdb copy is restricted to in-frame clones and leaves out a portion. The table includes over 110,000 clones, about 91% detected once. The sample consisted of peripheral blood, taken 28 days after the second AZD1222 dose. These receptors were taken from an adult who received the AZD1222 COVID-19 vaccine. Each CDR3 is given with its conserved first and last residue. The D gene is left open where the match is weak. Only some rows state a clone size, as once, few, many or a class for expanded clones.

clone size | D gene | J gene | V gene | CDR3 protein | CDR3 DNA
. | . | TRBJ1-1 | TRBV7-9 | CASSPQGGGHTEAFF | TGTGCCAGCAGCCCCCAGGGCGGGGGGCACACTGAAGCTTTCTTT
. | . | TRBJ1-2 | TRBV28 | CASSLRGDGYTF | TGTGCCAGCAGTTTGCGGGGGGATGGCTACACCTTC
. | . | TRBJ1-3 | TRBV11-2 | CASSRFQGKDTIYF | TGTGCCAGCAGCCGGTTCCAGGGGAAGGACACCATATATTTT
once | . | TRBJ1-4 | TRBV18 | CASSEQLANEKLFF | TGTGCCAGCTCAGAACAGTTAGCTAATGAAAAACTGTTTTTT
once | . | TRBJ1-1 | TRBV15 | CATSNLHSTEAFF | TGTGCCACCAGCAACCTACATTCCACTGAAGCTTTCTTT
. | TRBD2 | TRBJ2-7 | TRBV10-2 | CASSRTRREGYEQYF | TGCGCCAGCTCTAGAACTCGTAGGGAGGGCTACGAGCAGTACTTC
. | . | TRBJ1-5 | TRBV7-2 | CASSSSEAQPQHF | TGTGCCAGCAGCTCTTCTGAGGCCCAGCCCCAGCATTTT
. | . | TRBJ1-2 | TRBV11-2 | CASSPGNANYGYTF | TGTGCCAGCAGCCCAGGGAACGCTAACTATGGCTACACCTTC
. | . | TRBJ1-1 | TRBV7-7 | CASSFLTAKNTEAFF | TGTGCTAGCAGCTTTCTGACTGCTAAGAACACTGAAGCTTTCTTT
. | . | TRBJ1-2 | TRBV11-2 | CASSPPLTGMGGYTF | TGTGCCAGCAGCCCGCCGCTCACAGGGATGGGAGGCTACACCTTC
. | . | TRBJ1-1 | TRBV24-1 | CATSLSGEAFF | TGTGCCACCAGCTTGTCGGGTGAAGCTTTCTTT
. | TRBD1 | TRBJ1-1 | TRBV11-2 | CASSGQGTEAFF | TGTGCCAGCAGCGGACAGGGGACTGAAGCTTTCTTT
. | . | TRBJ1-6 | TRBV18 | CASSPSIPANSPLHF | TGTGCCAGCTCTCCATCGATTCCAGCAAATTCACCCCTCCACTTT
. | . | TRBJ1-1 | TRBV4-3 | CASSQSLLNTEAFF | TGCGCCAGCAGCCAATCACTTCTGAACACTGAAGCTTTCTTT
. | TRBD1 | TRBJ1-1 | TRBV11-2 | CASSSRTGVTEAFF | TGTGCCAGCAGCTCCCGGACAGGGGTCACTGAAGCTTTCTTT
. | . | TRBJ1-5 | TRBV5-5 | CASSLESNQPQHF | TGTGCCAGCAGCTTGGAGAGCAATCAGCCCCAGCATTTT
once | . | TRBJ2-2 | TRBV5-1 | CASSTGGVTGELFF | TGCGCCAGCAGCACCGGCGGGGTGACCGGGGAGCTGTTTTTT
. | . | TRBJ1-1 | TRBV19 | CASSAYRVRDTEAFF | TGTGCCAGTAGTGCATACAGGGTCAGGGACACTGAAGCTTTCTTT
. | . | TRBJ1-2 | TRBV5-6 | CASSLITGSSYTF | TGTGCCAGCAGCTTGATAACAGGGTCTAGCTACACCTTC
. | . | TRBJ1-1 | TRBV6-5 | CASRPMGGDSSEAFF | TGTGCCAGCAGACCGATGGGGGGAGATTCGTCTGAAGCTTTCTTT
once | TRBD2 | TRBJ2-3 | TRBV7-2 | CASTRMGGLAGSDTQYF | TGTGCCAGCACCCGTATGGGGGGACTAGCGGGATCGGATACGCAGTATTTT
. | . | TRBJ1-1 | TRBV11-1 | CASSLANWDIAFF | TGTGCCAGCAGCTTAGCGAACTGGGACATCGCTTTCTTT
. | . | TRBJ1-1 | TRBV27 | CASSLSGGDTEAFF | TGTGCCAGCAGTTTATCGGGCGGGGACACTGAAGCTTTCTTT
once | . | TRBJ2-3 | TRBV18 | CASSPGGTAETDTQYF | TGTGCCAGCTCACCTGGGGGGACAGCGGAGACAGATACGCAGTATTTT
. | TRBD1 | TRBJ2-1 | TRBV7-2 | CASSPRQGVTNEQFF | TGTGCCAGCAGCCCCAGACAGGGGGTCACCAATGAGCAGTTCTTC
. | . | TRBJ2-1 | TRBV18 | CASSEGELGNNEQFF | TGTGCCAGCTCCGAAGGGGAGTTAGGCAACAATGAGCAGTTCTTC
. | . | TRBJ1-2 | TRBV7-9 | CASSWRVDVGYTF | TGTGCCAGCAGCTGGCGGGTTGACGTCGGCTACACCTTC
. | . | TRBJ1-2 | TRBV30 | CAWSTRPRIYGYTF | TGTGCCTGGAGTACTCGGCCGAGAATCTATGGCTACACCTTC
. | . | TRBJ1-3 | TRBV11-2 | CASSLDQVSGNTIYF | TGTGCCAGCAGCTTAGATCAGGTTTCTGGAAACACCATATATTTT
. | TRBD2 | TRBJ2-3 | TRBV5-1 | CASSLASGSTDTQYF | TGCGCCAGCAGCTTGGCTAGCGGGAGCACAGATACGCAGTATTTT
. | TRBD1 | TRBJ2-1 | TRBV5-4 | CASSSHLTGGDRNEQFF | TGTGCCAGCAGCTCCCACTTGACAGGGGGCGATCGAAATGAGCAGTTCTTC
once | . | TRBJ1-5 | TRBV3-1/TRBV3-2 | CASSQRGVGNQPQHF | TGTGCCAGCAGCCAGCGAGGGGTGGGCAATCAGCCCCAGCATTTT
once | . | TRBJ1-3 | TRBV19 | CASAQQPGNTIYF | TGTGCTTCCGCCCAGCAGCCTGGAAACACCATATATTTT
. | TRBD1 | TRBJ2-4 | TRBV18 | CASSPQGEAKNIQYF | TGTGCCAGCTCACCCCAGGGGGAGGCCAAAAACATTCAGTACTTC
. | . | TRBJ2-1 | TRBV2 | CASLRGSYNEQFF | TGTGCCAGCCTTAGGGGTTCCTACAATGAGCAGTTCTTC
. | . | TRBJ1-2 | TRBV29-1 | CSVGGFNYGYTF | TGCAGCGTTGGGGGTTTTAACTATGGCTACACCTTC
. | . | TRBJ1-4 | TRBV7-9 | CASSLGHGDGEKLFF | TGTGCCAGCAGCTTAGGCCATGGGGACGGTGAAAAACTGTTTTTT
. | TRBD1 | TRBJ2-1 | TRBV6-5 | CASSFLDRAREQFF | TGTGCCAGCAGTTTCCTGGACAGGGCGCGAGAGCAGTTCTTC
. | . | TRBJ1-1 | TRBV5-1 | CASSLGLSWNTEAFF | TGCGCCAGCAGCTTGGGACTCTCTTGGAACACTGAAGCTTTCTTT
. | . | TRBJ2-2 | TRBV24-1 | CATTSAPGSNTGELFF | TGTGCCACCACCTCGGCCCCCGGCAGTAACACCGGGGAGCTGTTTTTT
. | . | TRBJ2-5 | TRBV6-5 | CASSSPAPGGETQYF | TGTGCCAGCAGTTCCCCCGCACCCGGGGGAGAGACCCAGTACTTC
. | . | TRBJ1-1 | TRBV7-2 | CASSTQTRGTEAFF | TGTGCCAGCAGTACTCAGACTCGGGGCACTGAAGCTTTCTTT
. | . | TRBJ1-5 | TRBV7-8 | CASSPWGFDSNQPQHF | TGTGCCAGCAGCCCCTGGGGCTTCGATAGCAATCAGCCCCAGCATTTT
. | . | TRBJ1-5 | TRBV19 | CASTNRYPSGQVGGYSNQPQHF | TGTGCCAGTACCAATCGTTACCCTTCAGGCCAGGTGGGAGGCTATAGCAATCAGCCCCAGCATTTT
once | . | TRBJ2-3 | TRBV15 | CATSRGVTDTQYF | TGTGCCACCAGCAGGGGCGTCACAGATACGCAGTATTTT
. | . | TRBJ1-1 | TRBV2 | CASSDGLNTEAFF | TGTGCCAGCAGTGATGGATTGAACACTGAAGCTTTCTTT
. | TRBD2 | TRBJ2-3 | TRBV6-2/TRBV6-3 | CASSYGGLAMTDTQYF | TGTGCCAGCAGTTATGGGGGACTAGCGATGACAGATACGCAGTATTTT
. | . | TRBJ1-4 | TRBV28 | CASSLTGLVNEKLFF | TGTGCCAGCAGTTTAACGGGGCTTGTTAATGAAAAACTGTTTTTT
. | TRBD2 | TRBJ2-1 | TRBV3-1/TRBV3-2 | CASSRTGGRSEQFF | TGTGCCTCCTCTAGGACGGGAGGGCGAAGTGAGCAGTTCTTC
. | . | TRBJ1-2 | TRBV6-5 | CASSTWSYGYTF | TGTGCCAGCAGTACCTGGAGCTATGGCTACACCTTC
. | . | TRBJ1-5 | TRBV7-3 | CASSLQRDQPQHF | TGTGCCAGCAGCTTACAGAGGGATCAGCCCCAGCATTTT
. | TRBD1 | TRBJ1-2 | TRBV28 | CASSPPTGTGFFGYTF | TGTGCCAGCAGCCCCCCAACCGGGACAGGGTTTTTTGGCTACACCTTC